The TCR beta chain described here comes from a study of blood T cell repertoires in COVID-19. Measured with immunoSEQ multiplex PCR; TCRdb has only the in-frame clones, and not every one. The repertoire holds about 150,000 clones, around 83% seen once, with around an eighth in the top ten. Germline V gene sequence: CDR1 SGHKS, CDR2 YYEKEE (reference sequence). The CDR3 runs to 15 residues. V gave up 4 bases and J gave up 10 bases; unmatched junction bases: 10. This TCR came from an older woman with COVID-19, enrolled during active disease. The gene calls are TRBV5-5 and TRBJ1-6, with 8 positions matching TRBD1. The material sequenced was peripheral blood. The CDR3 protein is CASSNSRQGNSPLHF. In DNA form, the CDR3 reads TGTGCCAGCAGCAATAGTAGACAGGGGAACTCACCCCTCCACTTT.